This T cell receptor beta chain stems from a study of T cells expressing NK-cell markers. Template switching by 5'RACE with UMIs generated the TCR beta cDNA. TCRdb reprocessed the 5' RACE reads, with one entry per CDR3 protein and no DNA. The listing records approximately 440,000 distinct CDR3 sequences. Sequencing was done on a sample of blood T cells: a sorted CD56 or NKG2C T cell subset, CD4+ or CD8+ T cells, or bulk PBMC T cells (not recorded which). The clonotype comes from a woman in her forties or fifties in good health.

The CDR3 reads CSATPRINTEAFF. This rearrangement joins TRBV20-1 to TRBJ1-1; the TCRdb call, TRBD1, lacks DNA for checking. Germline V lookup: CDR1 DFQATT, CDR2 SNEGSKA (reference sequence). This CDR3 is 13 amino acids long.